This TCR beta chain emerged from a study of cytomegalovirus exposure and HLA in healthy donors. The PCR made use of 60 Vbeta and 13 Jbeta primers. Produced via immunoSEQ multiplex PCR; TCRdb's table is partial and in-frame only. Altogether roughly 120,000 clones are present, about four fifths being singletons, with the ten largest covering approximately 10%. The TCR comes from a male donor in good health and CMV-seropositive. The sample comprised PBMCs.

The CDR3 here is CASSLAGGYEQFF. CDR3 DNA: TGCGCCAGCAGCTTGGCAGGGGGCTATGAGCAGTTCTTC. The chain uses TRBV5-1 and TRBJ2-1; 8 bases line up with TRBD1. The CDR3 consists of 13 residues. V trimming: 0 bases; J trimming: 8 bases; junction bases outside the gene matches: 1. The germline CDR1 and CDR2 sequences are SGHRS and YFSETQ.